Shown below are 23 T cell receptor beta chains from a single sample sequenced in a study of blood T cell repertoires in COVID-19. This table comes from immunoSEQ multiplex PCR, and its TCRdb copy is limited to in-frame clones, with some not included. The table records approximately 170,000 clones, under 90% of them present only once. The source material was peripheral blood. These receptors were obtained from a woman aged 80 or older with active or convalescent COVID-19.

The V and J genes are TRBV2 and TRBJ1-2, with 12 bases that match TRBD1. Unmatched junction bases numbered 10, after V lost 4 bases and J lost 4 bases. This CDR3 contains 17 residues. From germline, CDR1 is SNHLY and CDR2 FYNNEI. The CDR3 is CASSAGTGGGVGYGYTF. The DNA of the CDR3 is TGTGCCAGCAGTGCCGGGACAGGGGGCGGAGTGGGCTATGGCTACACCTTC.

The chain is built from TRBV19 and TRBJ2-7; 7 bases align to TRBD2. The CDR3 runs 15 residues. V was pared by 4 bases and J by 1 base, with 7 bases of the junction left unmatched. Germline V gene sequence: CDR1 LNHDA, CDR2 SQIVND (reference sequence). This chain's CDR3 is CASSTQREGSYEQYF. The CDR3 DNA is TGTGCCAGTAGTACCCAGCGGGAAGGGTCCTACGAGCAGTACTTC.

The chain uses TRBV30 and TRBJ1-5; possibly TRBD1 for D (5 bases). Trimming left V 1 base short and J 3 bases short, with 13 bases between. CDR1 is GTSNPN and CDR2 is SVGIG in the germline V gene (reference sequence). CDR3 size: 15 residues. CDR3 in amino acids: CAWSAVDRLNQPQHF. The CDR3 coding sequence is TGTGCCTGGAGTGCGGTTGACAGACTCAATCAGCCCCAGCATTTT.

This chain connects TRBV5-5 to TRBJ2-5; tentatively, D is TRBD2 (6 bases). The ends were cut back, 8 bases at V and 1 base at J, with 15 bases in the middle. CDR3 size: 14 residues. Germline V lookup: CDR1 SGHKS, CDR2 YYEKEE (reference sequence). The CDR3 protein is CARTRRRAQETQYF. In nucleotides, the CDR3 is TGTGCCAGGACTAGGAGGAGAGCCCAAGAGACCCAGTACTTC.

The V and J genes are TRBV28 and TRBJ1-2, with D perhaps TRBD1 (6 bases). Trimming cost V 5 bases and J 7 bases, with 14 bases left between them. CDR1 and CDR2 (germline): MDHEN, SYDVKM. The CDR3 has 13 amino acids. The CDR3 here is CASSILGGVGYTF. The DNA for the CDR3 is TGTGCCAGCAGTATATTAGGGGGGGTTGGCTACACCTTC.

The rearrangement links TRBV29-1 to TRBJ2-2; possible D gene TRBD1, 5 bases. The germline V gene has CDR1 SQVTM and CDR2 ANQGSEA. This CDR3 is built from 15 residues. Trimming stripped 4 bases from V and 1 base from J, with 13 bases between. The CDR3 DNA sequence: TGCAGCGTTGGGTGGGGCACCCTGAACACCGGGGAGCTGTTTTTT. It translates to CSVGWGTLNTGELFF.

This clone was counted a few times. The chain is built from TRBV30 and TRBJ1-4, with 12 bases matching TRBD1. The V gene end was trimmed by 0 bases and the J gene end by 10 bases; junction bases not matched to a gene: 15. The CDR3 loop spans 18 amino acids. Looked up from germline, CDR1 is GTSNPN and CDR2 is SVGIG (reference sequence). CDR3: CAWSVSRDRGPRAGKLFF. For the CDR3, the DNA is TGTGCCTGGAGTGTATCCAGGGACAGGGGGCCCCGTGCCGGAAAACTGTTTTTT.

Only one count was recorded for this clone. The rearrangement uses TRBV19 and TRBJ1-4; 10 nucleotides agree with TRBD1. With 6 bases clipped from V and 7 bases from J, the junction kept 8 bases outside the gene matches. In germline, CDR1 is LNHDA, CDR2 SQIVND (reference sequence). The CDR3 loop spans 15 amino acids. This CDR3 is CASRAGQGGSEKLFF. The DNA of the CDR3 is TGTGCCAGTAGAGCCGGACAGGGGGGGAGTGAAAAACTGTTTTTT.

This chain connects TRBV6-5 to TRBJ2-5; TRBD2 matches at 12 bases. The J call may be incorrect, as the DNA end agrees better with TRBJ2-7. There are 14 residues in the CDR3. CDR1 is MNHEY and CDR2 is SVGAGI in the germline V gene. In nucleotides, the CDR3 is TGTGCCAGCAGTTGGACTAGCGGGATCTACGAGCAGTACTTC. Protein: CASSWTSGIYEQYF.

V is TRBV7-9 and J is TRBJ2-7; the match to TRBD2 covers 10 bases. V was pared by 2 bases and J by 4 bases, with 5 bases of the junction left unmatched. Germline-derived CDR1 and CDR2 are SEHNR and FQNEAQ (reference sequence). The CDR3 is made up of 15 amino acids. The CDR3 nucleotides read TGTGCCAGCAGCTTACTACTAGCGGGAAGGTACGAGCAGTACTTC. Protein sequence: CASSLLLAGRYEQYF.

A single count supports this clone. The chain combines TRBV4-2 with TRBJ2-2; TRBD2 agrees at 7 bases. CDR1 is LGHNA, CDR2 YNFKEQ, per germline. The CDR3 spans 16 residues. The junction had 12 bases not matched to a gene; V was cut back by 4 bases and J by 7 bases. As DNA, the CDR3 is TGTGCCAGCAGCCTTTCTCCGGGACTAAAAAACGGGGAGCTGTTTTTT. Translation: CASSLSPGLKNGELFF.

The V call is TRBV7-2, the J call TRBJ2-4, with 7 bases matching TRBD2. Trimming took 5 bases from V and 5 from J; bases not matched to a gene: 9. From germline, CDR1 is SGHTA and CDR2 FQGNSA. The CDR3 contains 15 residues. CDR3 in amino acids: CASSPQAGDENIQYF. DNA for the CDR3: TGTGCCAGCAGCCCACAGGCGGGGGATGAAAACATTCAGTACTTC.

The chain carries TRBV19 and TRBJ1-4; D possibly corresponds to TRBD1 (5 bases). The V and J ends lost 7 bases and 2 bases respectively, with 8 bases between them. CDR1 and CDR2 from the germline V gene are LNHDA and SQIVND (reference sequence). The CDR3 sequence is 13 residues long. The CDR3 DNA sequence: TGTGCCAGTAATGGGGGGACTAATGAAAAACTGTTTTTT. Translation gives CASNGGTNEKLFF.

Concerning this clone: The sample carries other DNA sequences with the same CDR3. V gene TRBV6-5 combines with J gene TRBJ1-2; a possible D gene is TRBD1 (6 bases). This CDR3 region has 12 residues. CDR1 and CDR2 (germline): MNHEY, SVGAGI. The V end lost 6 bases, the J end lost 2 bases, and 7 bases lay between the germline ends. CDR3 protein: CASRGQNYGYTF. The CDR3 bases are TGTGCCAGCAGAGGACAGAACTATGGCTACACCTTC.

The chain employs TRBV5-1 and TRBJ1-2; D remains unclear. Trimming pared 0 bases from V and 8 bases from J, leaving 14 bases between. The length of the CDR3 is 14 residues. Germline lookup yields CDR1 SGHRS and CDR2 YFSETQ. The CDR3 nucleotides read TGCGCCAGCAGCTTGGAAGGGAGGGATGAGGGCTACACCTTC. It specifies CASSLEGRDEGYTF.

As regards this clone: A read error may produce the germline difference seen at one junction end. This sequence joins TRBV7-7 and TRBJ2-5, with D uncertain. CDR1 SSHAT and CDR2 FNYEAQ come from the germline V gene (reference sequence). The CDR3 has 13 amino acids. CDR3 sequence (DNA): TGTGCTAGCAGCCACCAGGTCCAAGAGACCCAGTACTTC. Protein: CASSHQVQETQYF.

The genes are TRBV3-1 (or the pseudogene TRBV3-2) and TRBJ2-5, with D possibly matching TRBD2 (5 bases). Germline V gene data show CDR1 as LGHDT and CDR2 as YNNKEL (reference sequence). Trimming left V 3 bases short and J 4 bases short, with 15 bases between. The CDR3 totals 15 residues. Here the CDR3 reads CASSQTLASGETQYF. The CDR3 nucleotides read TGTGCCAGCAGCCAGACTCTAGCTTCAGGAGAGACCCAGTACTTC.

The gene calls are TRBV5-1 and TRBJ2-7, with 11 bases that match TRBD1. J gave up 6 bases and V 2 bases, and 4 bases lay outside the gene matches. The germline V gene has CDR1 SGHRS and CDR2 YFSETQ. The CDR3 contains 14 residues. The CDR3 nucleotides read TGCGCCAGCAGCTTAACCGGGACAGGGGGCGAGCAGTACTTC. Amino acid sequence: CASSLTGTGGEQYF.

V is TRBV10-3 and J is TRBJ2-3, with 16 bases matching TRBD2. CDR3 length equals 14 residues. Per germline, CDR1 ENHRY and CDR2 SYGVKD. J gave up 6 bases and V 8 bases, and 2 bases lay outside the gene matches. CDR3 protein: CAIGTSGREDTQYF. CDR3 coding DNA: TGTGCCATCGGGACTAGCGGGAGGGAGGATACGCAGTATTTT.

V gene TRBV19 combines with J gene TRBJ2-3; the match to TRBD1 covers 7 bases. Germline V gene sequence: CDR1 LNHDA, CDR2 SQIVND (reference sequence). The CDR3 is 13 residues long. Germline trimming cut 5 bases from V and 3 bases from J; bases unmatched to any gene: 2. CDR3 residues: CASSSTGTDTQYF. CDR3 DNA: TGTGCCAGTAGTTCGACAGGGACAGATACGCAGTATTTT.

This chain uses TRBV6-6 with TRBJ1-2, with TRBD1 as a possible D gene (5 bases). The germline CDR1 and CDR2 sequences are MNHNY and SVGAGI (reference sequence). The CDR3 has 15 residues. The ends were cut back, 5 bases at V and 0 bases at J, with 13 bases in the middle. CDR3 loop: CASSPGGVANYGYTF. CDR3 in DNA: TGTGCCAGCAGTCCTGGAGGGGTTGCTAACTATGGCTACACCTTC.

V is TRBV3-1 (or the pseudogene TRBV3-2) and J is TRBJ2-6; 9 bases are shared with TRBD1. The CDR3 has 16 residues. Losses at the gene ends were 6 bases for V and 2 bases for J; bases not matched to a gene: 5. CDR1 is LGHDT and CDR2 is YNNKEL in the germline V gene (reference sequence). CDR3 DNA: TGTGCCAGCAGGGACTGGGACAGGGCTGGGGCCAACGTCCTGACTTTC. Its protein is CASRDWDRAGANVLTF.

V is TRBV3-1 (or the pseudogene TRBV3-2) and J is TRBJ2-7; 8 positions agree with TRBD2. In germline, CDR1 is LGHDT, CDR2 YNNKEL (reference sequence). The CDR3 has 15 residues. With 3 bases clipped from V and 5 bases from J, the junction kept 9 bases outside the gene matches. CDR3 residues: CASSHAAGGRDEQYF. In nucleotides, the CDR3 is TGTGCCAGCAGCCACGCCGCGGGAGGACGGGACGAGCAGTACTTC.